The sample holds one count of the clone carrying this T cell receptor beta chain. Its target is unknown. Clones were read by immunoSEQ multiplex PCR, and TCRdb kept only the in-frame ones, dropping some. The data contain over a million clones, around 97% of them seen just once; the ten biggest clones take up roughly 1.1%. Germline-derived CDR1 and CDR2 are SGHTA and FQGNSA. The CDR3 loop spans 13 amino acids. V lost 3 bases and J lost 5, with 8 bases in between. The data are from a study of shared clonotypes between healthy human individuals. Across the whole study: A few men and a couple of women, aged 18 to 49, were donors.

Study results and limitations: A reduction in generation probabilities was seen for non-shared clonotypes relative to those shared by all four donors.

There were only Caucasian adults among the donors, and all lived in Nashville, Tennessee. The chain links TRBV7-2 to TRBJ1-5; D remains unclear. The sequenced material came from naive CD4+ T cells sorted from blood. Documented subset: CD45RA+ positively selected. This receptor was identified in a man aged 25 to 40 in good health. This chain's CDR3 is CASSLMPDQPQHF. As DNA, the CDR3 is TGTGCCAGCAGCTTGATGCCGGATCAGCCCCAGCATTTT.